A single sample gave rise to the 20 T cell receptor beta chains below, sequenced in a study of molecular identifiers for immune sequencing clone quantification. MiXCR was run by TCRdb on the PCR reads, yielding one entry per CDR3 protein. The data hold roughly 50,000 distinct CDR3 sequences, with about a third observed a single time. Source material: naive CD8+ T cells from blood, with Jurkat cell RNA spiked in. Stated subset: FACS-sorted CD8+CD4-CCR7+CD45RA+ naive T cells. The receptors originated from a human donor in good health. Some libraries in this study had Jurkat cell RNA spiked in.

The CDR3 DNA reads TGCAGTGCTATAGCCAGGAGCTCCTACGAGCAGTACTTC. Its protein is CSAIARSSYEQYF. The chain couples TRBV20-1 to TRBJ2-7; D gene ambiguous. V was trimmed by 4 bases and J by 0 bases, leaving 10 bases between them. Per germline, CDR1 DFQATT and CDR2 SNEGSKA (reference sequence). The CDR3 extends over 13 amino acids.

This clonotype was counted between two and nine times. This chain uses TRBV28 with TRBJ2-7; D may be TRBD1 (6 bases). Germline V gene sequence: CDR1 MDHEN, CDR2 SYDVKM. The CDR3 spans 13 residues. The V and J ends lost 5 bases and 7 bases respectively, with 15 bases between them. The CDR3 DNA reads as TGTGCCAGCAGTCTCACGACAGGCGGGGAGCAGTACTTC. Its translation: CASSLTTGGEQYF.

Comment on this clonotype: As the CDR3 is not closed by the conserved phenylalanine or tryptophan, this likely results from a read error. V is TRBV20-1 and J is TRBJ2-5; 14 nucleotides line up with TRBD2. J gave up 4 bases and V 3 bases, and 19 bases lay outside the gene matches. CDR1 DFQATT and CDR2 SNEGSKA come from the germline V gene (reference sequence). This CDR3 comprises 20 residues. For the CDR3, the DNA is TGCAGTGCTAGCCCAGACTTGGGACTAGCGGGAGTCGCAGACCCAGAGACCCAGTACTCC. This codes for CSASPDLGLAGVADPETQYS.

Details on this clonotype: This clone may be a read error of a much larger clone one base away. The chain joins TRBV5-3 to TRBJ2-3; no firm D call. TRBV5-3 has ORF status, its function being uncertain. Trimming removed 10 bases from V and 6 bases from J, with 21 bases in between. This CDR3 is built from 14 residues. For the CDR3, the DNA is TGTGCCTGCAGCCCACGCAACGGCGTTGATACGCAGTATTTT. It is translated as CACSPRNGVDTQYF.

The sample holds a few counts of this clonotype. This rearrangement joins TRBV5-8 to TRBJ1-1; unclear D gene. The CDR3 runs to 16 residues. Trimming pared 1 base from V and 3 bases from J, leaving 16 bases between. In germline, CDR1 is SGHTS, CDR2 YDEGEE. The CDR3 loop is CASSLPRSPWDTEAFF. CDR3 in DNA: TGTGCCAGCAGCTTGCCTCGCTCCCCCTGGGACACTGAAGCTTTCTTT.

Points on this clonotype: A much larger clone lies a single base off, so this may be a read error. The chain employs TRBV9 and TRBJ2-1; perhaps D is TRBD1 or TRBD2 (6 bases each). The J call is uncertain, as TRBJ2-7 better fits the DNA end. This CDR3 is built from 15 residues. CDR1 is SGDLS, CDR2 YYNGEE, per germline. For the CDR3, the DNA is TGTGCCAGCAGCCCCCCCCCCGGGGGCAGGAATGAGCAGTACTTC. Translating gives CASSPPPGGRNEQYF.

The chain has TRBV11-2 and TRBJ2-3, with 9 bases aligning to TRBD2. There are 16 residues in the CDR3. J lost 6 bases, V lost 1 base, and 8 bases had no gene match. Germline V gene data show CDR1 as SGHAT and CDR2 as FQNNGV. CDR3 nucleotide sequence: TGTGCCAGCAGCTTAGCGGTAGCGGGAGAACCCGATACGCAGTATTTT. This encodes CASSLAVAGEPDTQYF.

The chain combines TRBV5-1 with TRBJ2-5; TRBD1 agrees at 7 bases. CDR3 length: 15 amino acids. CDR1 is SGHRS and CDR2 is YFSETQ in the germline V gene. Trimming at V came to 4 bases and at J to 0 bases, leaving 6 bases not matched to a gene. The CDR3 DNA reads TGCGCCAGCAGCCCCTGGGACAGAGACCAAGAGACCCAGTACTTC. Its protein product is CASSPWDRDQETQYF.

This clonotype has a handful of counts. V and J are TRBV4-1 and TRBJ2-1; D is possibly TRBD1 (5 bases). The germline gives CDR1 MGHRA, CDR2 YSYEKL. The CDR3 loop spans 15 amino acids. Trimming took 1 base from V and 10 from J, leaving 17 bases between them. The CDR3 protein is CASSQVLSHQGEQFF. The DNA of the CDR3 is TGCGCCAGCAGCCAAGTGTTAAGCCACCAGGGAGAGCAGTTCTTC.

Note on this clonotype: The junction shows a germline mismatch at one end, possibly a read error. The V gene is TRBV7-3, the J gene TRBJ1-1, with 9 bases that match TRBD1. Germline V gives CDR1 SGHTA, CDR2 FQGTGA. The CDR3 sequence is 17 residues long. The CDR3 reads CASSLTPGQGRNIEAFF. CDR3 sequence (DNA): TGTGCCAGCAGCCTAACCCCGGGACAGGGACGGAACATTGAAGCTTTCTTT.

V and J are TRBV6-5 and TRBJ2-1, with 13 bases lining up with TRBD2. Germline trimming cut 6 bases from V and 4 bases from J; bases unmatched to any gene: 3. Germline V gene lookup returns CDR1 MNHEY and CDR2 SVGAGI. CDR3 length: 15 residues. CDR3 protein: CASSTLAGGYNEQFF. The DNA for the CDR3 is TGTGCCAGCAGCACACTAGCGGGAGGGTACAATGAGCAGTTCTTC.

This clonotype was detected only a few times. The rearrangement uses TRBV27 and TRBJ1-2; possible D gene TRBD1, 5 bases. The CDR3 has 15 residues. Germline CDR1 MNHEY, CDR2 SMNVEV (reference sequence). Between the trimmed V and J ends, which lost 5 bases and 3 bases, there was a span of 16 bases. CDR3 sequence: CASSPRRESDYGYTF. DNA for the CDR3: TGTGCCAGCAGTCCCCGCAGGGAGTCTGACTATGGCTACACCTTC.

This clonotype has just one count. This chain joins TRBV4-3 and TRBJ1-5; 9 bases are shared with TRBD1. This CDR3 has 13 residues. V shed 4 bases and J 7 bases; nucleotides not matched to a gene: 2. Germline assignment: CDR1 LGHNA and CDR2 YSLEER. The CDR3 nucleotides read TGCGCCAGCAGCCCCGGACAGGGGCAGCCCCAGCATTTT. This encodes CASSPGQGQPQHF.

The chain has TRBV4-1 and TRBJ2-3; possible D gene TRBD2, 5 bases. Trimming pared 1 base from V and 2 bases from J, leaving 10 bases between. Germline lookup yields CDR1 MGHRA and CDR2 YSYEKL. The CDR3 sequence is 15 residues long. CDR3 bases: TGCGCCAGCAGCCAAGTCGGGGATTACACAGATACGCAGTATTTT. Protein sequence: CASSQVGDYTDTQYF.

This clonotype was seen only once. Germline is not matched at one junction end, which may reflect a read error. The V call is TRBV19, the J call TRBJ1-5; no clear D. The CDR3 is 15 residues long. CDR1 and CDR2 from the germline V gene are LNHDA and SQIVND (reference sequence). The CDR3, as DNA: TGTGCCAGTAGTATAGTATACACTGACATTCAGCCCCTGCATTTT. As protein: CASSIVYTDIQPLHF.

The chain employs TRBV27 and TRBJ1-6; unclear D gene. This CDR3 has 17 amino acids. The germline V and J ends were trimmed by 0 bases and 0 bases, with 9 bases remaining between them. Germline V gene data show CDR1 as MNHEY and CDR2 as SMNVEV (reference sequence). CDR3 sequence: CASSLSLGSSYNSPLHF. DNA for the CDR3: TGTGCCAGCAGTTTATCCTTGGGGAGCTCCTATAATTCACCCCTCCACTTT.

This clonotype was seen many times. The V and J genes are TRBV29-1 and TRBJ2-2; D remains unclear. V gave up 4 bases and J gave up 6 bases, with 6 bases separating them. Germline V gene sequence: CDR1 SQVTM, CDR2 ANQGSEA. The CDR3 has 11 residues. The CDR3 region has the DNA TGCAGCGTTGTAACGGCCGGGGAGCTGTTTTTT. The encoded protein is CSVVTAGELFF.

This clonotype came up a few times. The chain recombines TRBV27 with TRBJ2-1, with D tentatively TRBD2 (6 bases). The CDR3 loop spans 15 amino acids. The ends were cut back, 3 bases at V and 2 bases at J, with 11 bases in the middle. CDR1 and CDR2 (germline): MNHEY, SMNVEV (reference sequence). CDR3 region: CASSLSSVTYNEQFF. The CDR3 region has the DNA TGTGCCAGCAGTTTGTCTAGCGTCACCTACAATGAGCAGTTCTTC.

This clonotype showed up just a few times. This may be a read error, as it is one base from a much larger clone. This chain connects TRBV6-5 to TRBJ2-7; D possibly corresponds to TRBD1 (5 bases). The germline V gene encodes CDR1 MNHEY and CDR2 SVGAGI. The CDR3 sequence is 16 residues long. Trimming took 6 bases from V and 2 from J, leaving 20 bases between them. For the CDR3, the DNA is TGTGCCAGCAGCCGACAACACCAGGGATTACCCTACGAGCAGTACTTC. This codes for CASSRQHQGLPYEQYF.

The V and J genes are TRBV19 and TRBJ2-7, with TRBD1 matching 8 bases. This CDR3 comprises 15 residues. The germline CDR1 and CDR2 sequences are LNHDA and SQIVND (reference sequence). Trimming cost V 5 bases and J 0 bases; bases outside gene matches: 6. As DNA, the CDR3 is TGTGCCAGTAGTCCCGCGGACAGGGCCTCCTACGAGCAGTACTTC. This translates into CASSPADRASYEQYF.